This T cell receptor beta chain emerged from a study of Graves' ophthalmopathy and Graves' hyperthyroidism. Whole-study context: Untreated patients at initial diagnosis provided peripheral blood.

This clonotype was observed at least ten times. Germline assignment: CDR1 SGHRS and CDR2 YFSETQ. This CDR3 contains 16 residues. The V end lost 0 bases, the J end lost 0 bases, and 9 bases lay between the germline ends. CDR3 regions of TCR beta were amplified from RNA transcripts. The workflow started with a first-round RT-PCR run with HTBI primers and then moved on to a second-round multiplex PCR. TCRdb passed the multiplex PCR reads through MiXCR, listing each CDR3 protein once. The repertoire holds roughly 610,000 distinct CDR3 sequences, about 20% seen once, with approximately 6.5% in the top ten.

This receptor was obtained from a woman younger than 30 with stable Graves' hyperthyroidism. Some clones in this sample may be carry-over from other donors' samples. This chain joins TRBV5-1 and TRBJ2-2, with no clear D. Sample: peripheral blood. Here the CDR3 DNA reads TGCGCCAGCAGCTTGGCTGGCATTACGAACACCGGGGAGCTGTTTTTT. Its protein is CASSLAGITNTGELFF.